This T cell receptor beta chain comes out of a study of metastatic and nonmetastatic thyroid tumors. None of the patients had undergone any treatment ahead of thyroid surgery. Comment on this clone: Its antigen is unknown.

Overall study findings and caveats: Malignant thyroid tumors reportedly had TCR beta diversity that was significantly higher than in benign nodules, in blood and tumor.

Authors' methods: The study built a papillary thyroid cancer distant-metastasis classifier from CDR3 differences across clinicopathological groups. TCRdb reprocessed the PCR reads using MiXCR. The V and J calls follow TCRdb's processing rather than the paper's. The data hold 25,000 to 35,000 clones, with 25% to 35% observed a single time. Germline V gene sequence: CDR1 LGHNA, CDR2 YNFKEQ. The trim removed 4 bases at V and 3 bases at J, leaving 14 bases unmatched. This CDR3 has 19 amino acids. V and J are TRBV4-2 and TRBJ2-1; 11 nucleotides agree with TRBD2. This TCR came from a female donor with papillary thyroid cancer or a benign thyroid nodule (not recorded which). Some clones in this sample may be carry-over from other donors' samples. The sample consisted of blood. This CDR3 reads CASSPTGLAGGGHYNEQFF. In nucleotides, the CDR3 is TGTGCCAGCAGCCCGACTGGGCTAGCGGGGGGCGGTCACTACAATGAGCAGTTCTTC.